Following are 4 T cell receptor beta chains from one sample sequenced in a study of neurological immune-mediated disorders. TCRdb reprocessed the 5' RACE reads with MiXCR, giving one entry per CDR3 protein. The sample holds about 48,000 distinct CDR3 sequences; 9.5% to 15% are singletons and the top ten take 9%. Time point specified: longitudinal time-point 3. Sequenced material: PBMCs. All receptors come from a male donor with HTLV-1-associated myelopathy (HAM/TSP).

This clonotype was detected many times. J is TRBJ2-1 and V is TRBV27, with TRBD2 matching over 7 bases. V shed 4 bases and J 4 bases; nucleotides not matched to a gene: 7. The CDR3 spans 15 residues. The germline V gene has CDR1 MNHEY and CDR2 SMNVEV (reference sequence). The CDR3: CASSSLRGGYNEQFF. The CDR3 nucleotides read TGTGCCAGCAGTTCCCTCCGCGGGGGTTACAATGAGCAGTTCTTC.

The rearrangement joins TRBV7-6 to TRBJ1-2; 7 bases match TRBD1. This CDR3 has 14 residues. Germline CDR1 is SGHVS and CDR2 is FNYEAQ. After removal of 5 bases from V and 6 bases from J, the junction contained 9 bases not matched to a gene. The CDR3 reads CASSADRRSHGYTF. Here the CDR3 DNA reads TGTGCCAGCAGCGCGGACAGGAGATCGCATGGCTACACCTTC.

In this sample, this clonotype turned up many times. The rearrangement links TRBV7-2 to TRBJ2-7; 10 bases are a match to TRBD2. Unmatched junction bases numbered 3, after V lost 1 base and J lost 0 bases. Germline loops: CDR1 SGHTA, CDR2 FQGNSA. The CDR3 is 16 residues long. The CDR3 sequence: CASSLDSGGISYEQYF. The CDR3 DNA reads TGTGCCAGCAGCTTAGATAGCGGGGGGATCTCCTACGAGCAGTACTTC.

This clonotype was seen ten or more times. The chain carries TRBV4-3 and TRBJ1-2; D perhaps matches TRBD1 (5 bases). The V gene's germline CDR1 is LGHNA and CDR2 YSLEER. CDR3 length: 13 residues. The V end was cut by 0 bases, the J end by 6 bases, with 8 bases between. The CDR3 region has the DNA TGCGCCAGCAGCCAAGATCAGGGCGATGGCTACACCTTC. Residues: CASSQDQGDGYTF.